This T cell receptor beta chain was sequenced during a study of prognosis after radiotherapy for stage I lung cancer. The overall study: The study delivered radiotherapy as SBRT in 3 to 5 fractions, with a biologically effective dose of at least 100 Gy.

Two time points each involved a draw of approximately 6 milliliters of peripheral blood. In regard to this clonotype: One junction end does not reproduce the germline sequence, and a read error may be involved.

This CDR3 contains 18 residues. Germline V gene lookup returns CDR1 SEHNR and CDR2 FQNEAQ (reference sequence). Two rounds of multiplex PCR amplified TCR beta CDR3 from genomic DNA. Primers specific to each TRBV and TRBJ gene drove first-round PCR. MiXCR, applied by TCRdb to the multiplex PCR reads, yields one record per CDR3 protein. The sample shows roughly 25,000 distinct CDR3 sequences, about 43% of them seen only once. This clonotype was obtained from a donor over 45 with non-small cell lung cancer. The V and J genes are TRBV7-9 and TRBJ1-6, with D maybe TRBD1 (5 bases). The sample consisted of PBMCs, taken before or after stereotactic body radiation therapy (not recorded which). The DNA for the CDR3 is TGTGCCATCAGCTTATGGGGGTACAGGACCGTTTATAATTCACCCCTCCACTTT. Residues: CAISLWGYRTVYNSPLHF. Based on the CDR3 plus reference TRBV7-9 and TRBJ1-6, the full variable domain is DTGVSQNPRHKITKRGQNVTFRCDPISEHNRLYWYRQTLGQGPEFLTYFQNEAQLEKSRLLSDRFSAERPKGSFSTLEIQRTEQGDSAMYLCAISLWGYRTVYNSPLHFGNGTRLTVT.